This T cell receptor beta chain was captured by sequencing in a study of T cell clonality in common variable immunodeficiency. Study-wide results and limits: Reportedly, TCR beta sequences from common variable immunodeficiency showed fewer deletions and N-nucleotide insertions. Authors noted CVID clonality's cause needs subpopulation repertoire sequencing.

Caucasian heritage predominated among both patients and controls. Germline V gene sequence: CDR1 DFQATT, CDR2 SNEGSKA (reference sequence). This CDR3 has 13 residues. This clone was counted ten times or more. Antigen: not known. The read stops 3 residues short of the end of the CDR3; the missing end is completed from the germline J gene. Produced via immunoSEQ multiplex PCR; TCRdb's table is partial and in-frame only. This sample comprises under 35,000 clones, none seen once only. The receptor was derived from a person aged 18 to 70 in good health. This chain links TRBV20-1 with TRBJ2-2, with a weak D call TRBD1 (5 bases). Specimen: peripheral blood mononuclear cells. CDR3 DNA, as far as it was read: TGCAGTGCTAGAATAGGGGCCGATTCACCG. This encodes CSARIGADSP. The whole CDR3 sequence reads CSARIGADSPLFF.